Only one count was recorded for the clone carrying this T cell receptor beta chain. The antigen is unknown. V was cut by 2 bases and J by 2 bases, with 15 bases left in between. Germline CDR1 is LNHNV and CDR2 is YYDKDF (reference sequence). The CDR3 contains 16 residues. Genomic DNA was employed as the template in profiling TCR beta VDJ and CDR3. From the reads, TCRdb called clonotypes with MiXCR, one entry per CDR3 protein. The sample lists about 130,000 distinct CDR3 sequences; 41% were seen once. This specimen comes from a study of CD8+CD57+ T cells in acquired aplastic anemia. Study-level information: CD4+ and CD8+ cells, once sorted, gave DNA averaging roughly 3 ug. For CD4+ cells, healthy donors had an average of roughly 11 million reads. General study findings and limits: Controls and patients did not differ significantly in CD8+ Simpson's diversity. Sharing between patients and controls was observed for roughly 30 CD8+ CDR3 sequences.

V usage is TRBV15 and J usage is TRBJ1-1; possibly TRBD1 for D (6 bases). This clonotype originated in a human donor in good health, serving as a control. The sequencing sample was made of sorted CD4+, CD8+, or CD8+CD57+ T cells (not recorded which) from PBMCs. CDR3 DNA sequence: TGTGCCACCAGCAGACTGGATCCGACAGGAAACACTGAAGCTTTCTTT. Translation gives CATSRLDPTGNTEAFF.